Following are 6 T cell receptor beta chains from one sample sequenced in a study of T cells in women clearing cervical HPV infection. Repertoires were generated with immunoSEQ multiplex PCR, while TCRdb's copy carries only in-frame clones and drops some. The table gives some 20,000 clones; the top ten clones make up over 7.5% of it. The sequencing input was blood buffy coat. Every receptor here comes from a woman aged 18-70 years with a cervical HPV16 infection that either progressed to CIN3+ or cleared (not recorded which).

Concerning this clone: The CDR3 end lies 3 residues beyond the end of the read and is filled in from the germline J gene. This chain connects TRBV24-1 to TRBJ2-3; 8 bases agree with TRBD2. Looked up from germline, CDR1 is KGHDR and CDR2 is SFDVKD. With V trimmed by 0 bases and J by 4 bases, 8 bases remained unmatched. CDR3 length equals 17 residues. The CDR3 reads CATSDLGSGSTADTQYF. The part of the CDR3 DNA that was read is TGTGCCACCAGTGATTTGGGAAGCGGGAGTACGGCAGATACG.

Details on this clone: An end of the junction does not agree with germline; a read error may underlie this. The read is 3 residues too short to cover the CDR3 end, so that end is filled in from the germline J gene. Additional DNA sequences in this sample encode the identical CDR3. The gene calls are TRBV7-3 and TRBJ1-3; no firm D call. The CDR3 is 13 amino acids. The germline CDR1 and CDR2 sequences are SGHTA and FQGTGA. The DNA read from the CDR3 is TGTGCCAGCAGCCTCGGGTCTGGAAACACG. This encodes CASSLGSGNT. The full CDR3 protein reads CASSLGSGNTIYF.

CDR3 bases read: TGTGCCAGTAGTAGGGGGGACAGGGGGCTTCACGAG. Translated, it gives CASSRGDRGLHE. The entire CDR3 is CASSRGDRGLHEQYF. The chain is built from TRBV19 and TRBJ2-7, with 12 bases lining up with TRBD1. The read halts 3 residues ahead of the CDR3 end, with the missing end drawn from the germline J gene. The CDR3 extends over 15 amino acids. V gave up 4 bases and J gave up 5 bases; unmatched junction bases: 6. Germline assignment: CDR1 LNHDA and CDR2 SQIVND (reference sequence).

About this clone itself: The read terminates 3 residues before the CDR3 end, so the remaining end is supplied by the germline J gene. V usage is TRBV20-1 and J usage is TRBJ1-5; D is undetermined. Deletions cut 3 bases from V and 0 bases from J, with 6 bases between. CDR3 size: 13 residues. Germline CDR1 is DFQATT and CDR2 is SNEGSKA (reference sequence). The part of the CDR3 DNA that was read is TGCAGTGCTAGGATTAGTAGCAATCAGCCC. It specifies CSARISSNQP. The CDR3, in full, reads CSARISSNQPQHF.

Turning to this clone: The read stops 3 residues short of the end of the CDR3; the missing end is completed from the germline J gene. This chain links TRBV4-1 with TRBJ1-5, with a possible D match to TRBD1 (5 bases). CDR3 length equals 15 residues. The germline CDR1 and CDR2 sequences are MGHRA and YSYEKL. V was shortened by 1 base and J by 4 bases, with 11 bases between the two germline ends. The CDR3: CASSQGGRVNQPQHF. The CDR3 bases that were read are TGCGCCAGCAGCCAAGGAGGCAGGGTAAATCAGCCC.

Points on this clone: The sequence runs out 3 residues before the end of the CDR3; the remainder is reconstructed from the germline J gene. This rearrangement joins TRBV20-1 to TRBJ1-2; D is undetermined. V was clipped by 3 bases and J by 4 bases, with 15 bases between them. Looked up from germline, CDR1 is DFQATT and CDR2 is SNEGSKA (reference sequence). This CDR3 is 14 amino acids long. This CDR3 is CSASSAVSFYGYTF. The part of the CDR3 DNA that was read is TGCAGTGCTAGTAGTGCGGTCAGCTTCTATGGC.